The T cell receptor beta chain under discussion was sequenced for a study of regulatory T cells in long-lasting Graves disease. The germline CDR1 and CDR2 sequences are MDHEN and SYDVKM. CDR3 length equals 10 residues. The ends were cut back, 6 bases at V and 4 bases at J, with 3 bases in the middle. In building TCR beta libraries, iRepertoire HTBI primers were used together with Arm-PCR of CDR3 regions. TCRdb re-called the multiplex PCR reads with MiXCR, one entry per CDR3 protein. The repertoire consists of 680,000 or so distinct CDR3 sequences, with roughly 15% occurring once and the leading ten covering 15% to 20%. This clonotype was recorded many times. The sample's time point: newly diagnosed GD, antithyroid drugs for less than 3 months. PBMC RNA served as the TCR library source. This sample also belongs to another study, concerning T cells in Graves' hyperthyroidism and ophthalmopathy.

The chain is built from TRBV28 and TRBJ1-2; D call uncertain. Material: peripheral blood mononuclear cells (PBMCs), obtained at new diagnosis, from a patient treated with antithyroid drugs. The sequence derives from a woman aged 30 to 39 with Graves disease. CDR3 in DNA: TGTGCCAGCAGGGGCTATGGCTACACCTTC. Residues: CASRGYGYTF.